The source of this T cell receptor (beta chain) is a study of T cell responses to AZD1222 COVID-19 vaccine. About the study: Investigators merged groups given second doses at roughly 4 or roughly 12 weeks.

Trimming removed 10 bases from V and 5 bases from J; junction bases left unmatched: 9. The length of the CDR3 is 14 residues. The germline CDR1 and CDR2 sequences are MDHEN and SYDVKM. Findings and caveats of the study: Just a handful of AZD1222 recipients were seropositive at baseline. Epitopes outside B.1.351 and B.1.1.7 mutated regions reportedly drew nearly half of spike TCRs.

Sequencing was performed with immunoSEQ multiplex PCR; in TCRdb, only in-frame clones are kept and a portion is missing. The sample has fewer than 200,000 clones; 85% to 90% are singletons. As regards this clone: Its antigen is undetermined.

This sequence joins TRBV28 and TRBJ2-1; 9 positions agree with TRBD2. The sample here was peripheral blood, taken on day 0 of AZD1222 vaccination. This TCR came from an adult in good health. CDR3: CATLKRGDHNEQFF. As DNA, the CDR3 is TGTGCCACCCTGAAGCGGGGGGACCACAATGAGCAGTTCTTC.